This entry is about one T cell receptor beta chain. The sample is drawn from a study of control samples from healthy donors and cancer patients. Generated by immunoSEQ multiplex PCR, the TCRdb table keeps only in-frame clones and is missing some. The data contain fewer than 200,000 clones, just under 95% of them seen just once; the ten biggest clones take up approximately 1.5%. After removal of 6 bases from V and 2 bases from J, the junction contained 2 bases not matched to a gene. CDR1 is SNHLY and CDR2 is FYNNEI in the germline V gene. The CDR3 runs 14 residues. Sequencing was carried out using blood. The J gene is TRBJ2-2, the V gene TRBV2; 8 nucleotides line up with TRBD1. This TCR was recovered from a man younger than 35 in good health. The CDR3 coding sequence is TGTGCCAGCAGGGACAGGGCTAACACCGGGGAGCTGTTTTTT. Amino acids: CASRDRANTGELFF.